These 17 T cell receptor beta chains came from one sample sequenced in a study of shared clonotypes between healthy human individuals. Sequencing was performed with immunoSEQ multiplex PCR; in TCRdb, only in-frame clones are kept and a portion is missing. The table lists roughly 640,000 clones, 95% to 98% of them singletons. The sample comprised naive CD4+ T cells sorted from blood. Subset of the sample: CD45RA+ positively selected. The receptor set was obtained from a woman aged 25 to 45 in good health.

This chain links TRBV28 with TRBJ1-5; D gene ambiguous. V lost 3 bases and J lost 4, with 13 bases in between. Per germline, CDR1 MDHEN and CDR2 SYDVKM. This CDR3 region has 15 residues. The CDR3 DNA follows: TGTGCCAGCAGTTTCGGCGGGTCGGCAAATCAGCCCCAGCATTTT. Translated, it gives CASSFGGSANQPQHF.

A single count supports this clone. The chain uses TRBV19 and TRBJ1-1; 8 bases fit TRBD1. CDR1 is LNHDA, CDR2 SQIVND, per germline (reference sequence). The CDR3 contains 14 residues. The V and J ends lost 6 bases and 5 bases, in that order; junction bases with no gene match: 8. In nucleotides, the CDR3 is TGTGCCAGTAGGGACAGGGTAGGGAATACTGAAGCTTTCTTT. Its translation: CASRDRVGNTEAFF.

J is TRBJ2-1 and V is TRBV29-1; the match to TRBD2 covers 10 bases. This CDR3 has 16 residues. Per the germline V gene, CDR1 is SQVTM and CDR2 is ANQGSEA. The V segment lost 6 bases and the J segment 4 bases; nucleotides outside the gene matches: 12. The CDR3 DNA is TGCAGCGTAGCCGATTCTATAGCGGGAGGATACAATGAGCAGTTCTTC. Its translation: CSVADSIAGGYNEQFF.

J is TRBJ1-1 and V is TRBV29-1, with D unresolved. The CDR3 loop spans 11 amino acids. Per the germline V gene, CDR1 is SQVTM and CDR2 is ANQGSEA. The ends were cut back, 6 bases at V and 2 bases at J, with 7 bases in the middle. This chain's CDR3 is CSVVINTEAFF. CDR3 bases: TGCAGCGTCGTTATTAACACTGAAGCTTTCTTT.

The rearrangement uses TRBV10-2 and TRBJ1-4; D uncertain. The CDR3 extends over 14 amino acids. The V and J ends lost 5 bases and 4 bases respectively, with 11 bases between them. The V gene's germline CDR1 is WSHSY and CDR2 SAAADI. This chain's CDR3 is CASSPLSSNEKLFF. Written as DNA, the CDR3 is TGCGCCAGCAGTCCACTCTCTAGTAATGAAAAACTGTTTTTT.

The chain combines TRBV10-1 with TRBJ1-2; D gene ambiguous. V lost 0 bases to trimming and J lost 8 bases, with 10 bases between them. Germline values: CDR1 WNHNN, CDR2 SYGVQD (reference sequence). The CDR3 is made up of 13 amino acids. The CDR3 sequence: CASSESDNFGYTF. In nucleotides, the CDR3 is TGCGCCAGCAGTGAGTCCGATAATTTCGGCTACACCTTC.

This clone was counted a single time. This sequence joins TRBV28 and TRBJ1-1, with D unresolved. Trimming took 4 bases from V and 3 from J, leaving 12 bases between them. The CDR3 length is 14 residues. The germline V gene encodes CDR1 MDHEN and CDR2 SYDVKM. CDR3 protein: CASSSHSAYTEAFF. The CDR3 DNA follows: TGTGCCAGCAGTTCGCACTCCGCGTACACTGAAGCTTTCTTT.

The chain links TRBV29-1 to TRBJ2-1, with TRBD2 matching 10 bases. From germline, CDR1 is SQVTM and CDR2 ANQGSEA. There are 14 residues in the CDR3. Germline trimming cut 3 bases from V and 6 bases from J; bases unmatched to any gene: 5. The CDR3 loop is CSVDRLAGANEQFF. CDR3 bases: TGCAGCGTTGATAGGCTAGCGGGGGCCAATGAGCAGTTCTTC.

In nucleotides, the CDR3 is TGTGCCAGCTCACCGCAGGGGATGGAAGCTTTCTTT. Its protein product is CASSPQGMEAFF. The V call is TRBV18, the J call TRBJ1-1; D is possibly TRBD1 (6 bases). Germline lookup yields CDR1 KGHSH and CDR2 LQKENI. The germline V and J ends were trimmed by 3 bases and 8 bases, with 10 bases remaining between them. The CDR3 runs 12 residues.

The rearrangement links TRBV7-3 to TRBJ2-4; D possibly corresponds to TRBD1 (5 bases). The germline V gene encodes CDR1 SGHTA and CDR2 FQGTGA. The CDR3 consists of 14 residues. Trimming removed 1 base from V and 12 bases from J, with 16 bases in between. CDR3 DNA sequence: TGTGCCAGCAGCTTAAATGGTGTTCAGGGCACTCAGTACTTC. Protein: CASSLNGVQGTQYF.

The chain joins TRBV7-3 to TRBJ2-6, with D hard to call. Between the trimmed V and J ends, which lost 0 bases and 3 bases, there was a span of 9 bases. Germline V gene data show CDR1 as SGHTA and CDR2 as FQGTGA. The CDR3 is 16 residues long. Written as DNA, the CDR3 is TGTGCCAGCAGCTTAACGCTCGGGTTTGGGGCCAACGTCCTGACTTTC. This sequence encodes CASSLTLGFGANVLTF.

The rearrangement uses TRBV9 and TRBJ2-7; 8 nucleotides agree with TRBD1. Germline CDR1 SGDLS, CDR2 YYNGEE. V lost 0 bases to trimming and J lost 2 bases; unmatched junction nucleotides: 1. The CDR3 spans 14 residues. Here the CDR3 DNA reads TGTGCCAGCAGCGTAGCGACAGGGGCCTACGAGCAGTACTTC. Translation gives CASSVATGAYEQYF.

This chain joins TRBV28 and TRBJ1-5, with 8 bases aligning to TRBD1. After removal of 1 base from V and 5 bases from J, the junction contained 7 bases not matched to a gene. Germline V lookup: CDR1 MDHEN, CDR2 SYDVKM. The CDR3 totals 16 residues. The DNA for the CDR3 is TGTGCCAGCAGTTTATTGGACAGGGTGATACATCAGCCCCAGCATTTT. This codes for CASSLLDRVIHQPQHF.

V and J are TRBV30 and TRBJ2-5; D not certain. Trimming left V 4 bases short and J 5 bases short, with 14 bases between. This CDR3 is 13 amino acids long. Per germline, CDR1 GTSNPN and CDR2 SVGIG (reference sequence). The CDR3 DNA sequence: TGTGCCTGGACCGGTTGGAGCCGGGAGACCCAGTACTTC. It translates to CAWTGWSRETQYF.

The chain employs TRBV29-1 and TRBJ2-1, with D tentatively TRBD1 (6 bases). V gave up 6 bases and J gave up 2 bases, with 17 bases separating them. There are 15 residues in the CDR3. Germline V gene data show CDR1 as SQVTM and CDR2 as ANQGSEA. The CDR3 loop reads CSVPNRDTTYNEQFF. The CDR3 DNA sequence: TGCAGCGTACCTAACCGGGACACAACCTACAATGAGCAGTTCTTC.

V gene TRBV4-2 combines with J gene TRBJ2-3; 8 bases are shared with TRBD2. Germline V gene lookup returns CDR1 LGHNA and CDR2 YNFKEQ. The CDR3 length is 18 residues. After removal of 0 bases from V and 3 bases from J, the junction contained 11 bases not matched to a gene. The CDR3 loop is CASSQDPVGRAFTDTQYF. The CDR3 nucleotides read TGTGCCAGCAGCCAAGATCCGGTCGGGAGGGCTTTTACAGATACGCAGTATTTT.

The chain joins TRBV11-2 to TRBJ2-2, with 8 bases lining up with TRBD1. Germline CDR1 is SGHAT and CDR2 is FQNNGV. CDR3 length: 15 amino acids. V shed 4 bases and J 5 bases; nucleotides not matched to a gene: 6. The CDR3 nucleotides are TGTGCCAGCAGCTACCGGACAGGGACAACCGGGGAGCTGTTTTTT. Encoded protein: CASSYRTGTTGELFF.